This T cell receptor beta chain was retrieved from a study of CD8+ T cells in alopecia areata. Turning to the study itself: Oral tofacitinib (5 to 10 mg twice daily) was administered to treated patients. Tofacitinib exposure lasted 6 to 18 months, followed by 6 months off drug. Findings of the study overall: Amid tofacitinib therapy, many expanded lesional clones stayed present in scalp and blood.

Stated treatment: oral pan-JAK inhibitor, 5-10 mg twice daily. From alopecia areata patients, lesional scalp punch biopsies and peripheral blood were collected. In regard to this clone: Its antigen is as yet unknown.

CDR3 length: 12 residues. Germline V gene lookup returns CDR1 SEHNR and CDR2 FQNEAQ (reference sequence). V gave up 3 bases and J gave up 9 bases, with 9 bases separating them. cDNA reverse transcribed from extracted RNA served as the sequencing template. Libraries were prepared by immunoSEQ multiplex PCR; TCRdb keeps only in-frame clonotypes and omits some of them. The sample records approximately 210,000 clones, more than 55% being singletons. The V call is TRBV7-9, the J call TRBJ2-1; D may match TRBD1 or TRBD2 (5 bases each). The source material was CD4+ T cells sorted from blood, sampled at week 4, from a patient treated with tofacitinib. The receptor was isolated from a human donor with alopecia areata. CDR3 region: CASSFTGTEQFF. The DNA for the CDR3 is TGTGCCAGCAGCTTCACGGGGACTGAGCAGTTCTTC.